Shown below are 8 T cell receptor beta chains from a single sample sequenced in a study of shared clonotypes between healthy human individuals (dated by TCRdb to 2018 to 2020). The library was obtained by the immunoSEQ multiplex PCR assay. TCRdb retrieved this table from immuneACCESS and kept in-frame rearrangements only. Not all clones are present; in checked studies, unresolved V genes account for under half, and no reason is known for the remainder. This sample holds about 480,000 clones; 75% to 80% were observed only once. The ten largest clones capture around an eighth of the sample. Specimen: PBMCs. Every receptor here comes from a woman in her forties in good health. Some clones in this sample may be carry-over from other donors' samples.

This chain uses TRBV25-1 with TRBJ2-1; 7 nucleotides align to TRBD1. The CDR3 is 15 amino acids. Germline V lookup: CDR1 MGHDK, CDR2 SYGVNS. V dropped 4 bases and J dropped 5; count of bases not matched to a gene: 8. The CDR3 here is CASSGNLGTDNEQFF. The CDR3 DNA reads TGTGCCAGCAGTGGGAACCTCGGGACAGACAATGAGCAGTTCTTC.

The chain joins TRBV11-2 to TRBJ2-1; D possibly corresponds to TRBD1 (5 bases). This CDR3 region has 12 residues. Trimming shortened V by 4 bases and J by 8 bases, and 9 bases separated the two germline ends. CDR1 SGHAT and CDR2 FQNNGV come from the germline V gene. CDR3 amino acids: CASSSQGYEQFF. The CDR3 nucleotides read TGTGCCAGCAGCTCTCAGGGTTATGAGCAGTTCTTC.

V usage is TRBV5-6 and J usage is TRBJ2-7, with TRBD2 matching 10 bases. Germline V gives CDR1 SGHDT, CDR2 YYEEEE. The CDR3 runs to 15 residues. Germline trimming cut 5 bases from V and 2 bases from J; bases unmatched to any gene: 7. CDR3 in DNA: TGTGCCAGCAGGCCCCGACTAGCGGGTCCCTACGAGCAGTACTTC. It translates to CASRPRLAGPYEQYF. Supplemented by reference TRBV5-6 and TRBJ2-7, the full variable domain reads DAGVTQSPTHLIKTRGQQVTLRCSPKSGHDTVSWYQQALGQGPQFIFQYYEEEERQRGNFPDRFSGHQFPNYSSELNVNALLLGDSALYLCASRPRLAGPYEQYFGPGTRLTVT.

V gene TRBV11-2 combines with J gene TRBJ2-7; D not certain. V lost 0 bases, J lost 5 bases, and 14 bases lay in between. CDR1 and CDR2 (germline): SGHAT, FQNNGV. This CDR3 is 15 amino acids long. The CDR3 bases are TGTGCCAGCAGCTTAGACCTGGCCGGAGTAGACGAGCAGTACTTC. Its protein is CASSLDLAGVDEQYF.

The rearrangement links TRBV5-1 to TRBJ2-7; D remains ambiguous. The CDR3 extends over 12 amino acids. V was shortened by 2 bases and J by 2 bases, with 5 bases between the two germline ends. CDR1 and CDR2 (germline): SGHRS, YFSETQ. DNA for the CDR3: TGCGCCAGCAGCTTAAGGACCTACGAGCAGTACTTC. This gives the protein CASSLRTYEQYF.

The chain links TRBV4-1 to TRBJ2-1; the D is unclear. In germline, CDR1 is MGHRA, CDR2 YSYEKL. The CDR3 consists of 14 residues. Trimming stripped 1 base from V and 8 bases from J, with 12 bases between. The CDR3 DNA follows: TGCGCCAGCAGCCAAGTTCCGGTTTTACATGAGCAGTTCTTC. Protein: CASSQVPVLHEQFF.

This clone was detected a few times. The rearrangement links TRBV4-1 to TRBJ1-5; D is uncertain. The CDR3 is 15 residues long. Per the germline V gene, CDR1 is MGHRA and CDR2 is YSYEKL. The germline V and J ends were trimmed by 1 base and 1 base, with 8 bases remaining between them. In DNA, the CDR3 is TGCGCCAGCAGCCAAGGGGATTCCAGCAATCAGCCCCAGCATTTT. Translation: CASSQGDSSNQPQHF.

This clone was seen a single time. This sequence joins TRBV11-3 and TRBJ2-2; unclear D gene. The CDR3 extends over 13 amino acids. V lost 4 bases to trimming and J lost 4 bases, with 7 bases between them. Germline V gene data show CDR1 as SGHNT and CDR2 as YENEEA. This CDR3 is CASSSPFTGELFF. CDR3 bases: TGTGCCAGCAGCTCCCCTTTCACCGGGGAGCTGTTTTTT. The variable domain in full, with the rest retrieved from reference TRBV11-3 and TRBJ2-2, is EAGVVQSPRYKIIEKKQPVAFWCNPISGHNTLYWYLQNLGQGPELLIRYENEEAVDDSQLPKDRFSAERLKGVDSTLKIQPAELGDSAVYLCASSSPFTGELFFGEGSRLTVL.